This T cell receptor beta chain was profiled in a study of T cell responses to AZD1222 COVID-19 vaccine (dated by TCRdb to the early 2020s). Regarding the research as a whole: AZD1222 recipients whose second dose came at about 4 weeks and those whose second dose came at about 12 weeks were combined into one group, since spike-specific TCR depth and breadth did not differ between the two schedules. TCR sequencing covered some 250 trial participants: 207 given two doses of AZD1222 and 26 given two doses of MenACWY control vaccine. Trial participants were enrolled by age into 18-55, 56-69 and 70-plus year subgroups, with approximately 150, 30 and 60 TCR-sequenced participants respectively. General conclusions and limits of the study: Because no day 14 peak-response samples were available, the repertoires could be characterized only after the peak T cell response. Nearly half of unique spike-specific TCRs reportedly recognized epitopes outside regions mutated in the B.1.351 and B.1.1.7 variants. Vaccine-associated CD4 TCRs spanned the whole spike protein, with dominant responses in regions 160-218 and 743-854. Most participants were white British and females outnumbered males, and the authors suggested that clonal diversity may have been underestimated. After two AZD1222 doses, spike-specific TCR breadth and depth were significantly higher than at day 0 and than in MenACWY recipients. Conclusions about previously exposed vaccinees are limited because only a handful of AZD1222 recipients were SARS-CoV-2 seropositive at baseline. The 56-69-year group was small, and its depth increase did not reach significance, likely because of low power.

In light of the paper, this sample's time point label describes: baseline before first vaccination. Vaccinee samples were obtained from the UK trials COV001 and COV002, which included a single-blind randomized controlled phase 2/3 trial of AZD1222 (ChAdOx1 nCoV-19) in healthy adults. For TCRbeta chain sequencing, PBMC samples were collected from trial participants at day 0 and at day 28 after the second dose. The CDR3 regions of human TCRbeta chains were analyzed by immunosequencing. The paper's data handling went like this. Repertoire TCRs were checked for matches against a reference library of SARS-CoV-2-specific TCRs that had been generated using the MIRA antigen-specificity platform. Breadth was defined as the fraction of unique TCRs that were SARS-CoV-2-associated. Depth was defined as the fraction of total T cells that were SARS-CoV-2-associated. Using the MIRA data, each spike-specific TCR was mapped to the spike region that the TCR reacts to and placed in a CD4 or CD8 class. Log10-transformed breadth and depth values were compared by one-way ANOVA with Sidak's multiple comparisons tests. TCRdb re-hosts the immuneACCESS table, in-frame sequences only. Its copies lack some clones; in the studies checked, an unresolved V gene accounts for under half of them, and the cause for the rest is not known. The V and J calls and the clone size are those of that table, but D and trimming were determined from the DNA. The sample has about 140,000 clones on record, around nine tenths of them singletons. The ten largest make up roughly 3.7% of the sample.

Unmatched junction bases come to 5, with V trimmed by 7 bases and J by 3 bases. From its cysteine to its phenylalanine, the CDR3 spans 13 amino acids. Here the CDR3 DNA is all that survives: 39 bases in frame from base 1. Via the germline V gene, CDR1 is MNHEY and CDR2 SVGAGI. Of note for this clone: Its antigen has not been determined. The input lacks base qualities; no much larger clone sits a single base away.

Specimen: peripheral blood, collected on day 0 of AZD1222 vaccination. This sequence originates from an adult in good health. The chain is encoded by TRBV6-5 joined to TRBJ2-7; 8 bases in the middle match TRBD2. The nucleotides are TGTGCCAGCACGGGAGGGCGGAGCTACGAGCAGTACTTC. Translated, this gives CASTGGRSYEQYF.